A selection of T cell receptor beta chains follows, all from one sample in a study of T cell responses to AZD1222 COVID-19 vaccine. Clones were read by immunoSEQ multiplex PCR, and TCRdb kept only the in-frame ones, dropping some. The sample yields about 100,000 clones, about 88% seen once. The sample in question was peripheral blood, obtained on day 0 of AZD1222 vaccination. These TCRs come from an adult in good health. CDR3s include the opening cysteine and the closing phenylalanine or tryptophan. D genes are given only for firm matches. Expanded clones get a size class; other rows say once, few or many, or leave the size out.

TRBJ1-1,NA,NA,TRBV3-1/TRBV3-2,TGTGCCAGCACCAACGACCTGGACACTGAAGCTTTCTTT,CASTNDLDTEAFF
TRBJ2-7,NA,NA,TRBV1,TGCACCAGCAGCCCAACATTGAGCGGGAGGGGAGGCTACGAGCAGTACTTC,CTSSPTLSGRGGYEQYF
TRBJ1-1,TRBD1,NA,TRBV19,TGTGCCAGTAGTGCCGACAGGGGGAACACTGAAGCTTTCTTT,CASSADRGNTEAFF
TRBJ2-7,NA,NA,TRBV6-5,TGTGCCAGCACCCCGGAGGGATACGAGCAGTACTTC,CASTPEGYEQYF
TRBJ1-5,NA,NA,TRBV4-1,TGCGCCAGCAGCCAAGCCCTTCTTTACAGTAGCAATCAGCCCCAGCATTTT,CASSQALLYSSNQPQHF
TRBJ1-5,TRBD1,NA,TRBV19,TGTGCCAGCCGAGAGAGGACAGGGGATAGCAATCAGCCCCAGCATTTT,CASRERTGDSNQPQHF
TRBJ2-5,TRBD2,NA,TRBV5-4,TGTGCCAGCAGCCCCGGGACTAGCGGCAATGCCCGCCAAGAGACCCAGTACTTC,CASSPGTSGNARQETQYF
TRBJ1-2,NA,NA,TRBV16,TGTGCCAGCAGCCATGCGACATCCGCCCGGGGCTACACCTTC,CASSHATSARGYTF
TRBJ1-6,NA,NA,TRBV7-2,TGTGCCAGCAGCCTCGCGCGGGAAAATTCACCCCTCCACTTT,CASSLARENSPLHF
TRBJ2-1,TRBD2,NA,TRBV24-1,TGTGCCACCAGTGGTTTGGCGGGAGGGGAAAATGAGCAGTTCTTC,CATSGLAGGENEQFF
TRBJ1-4,TRBD1,NA,TRBV5-6,TGTGCCAGCAGCCAAGCTACAGGGGGCGGGGAAAAACTGTTTTTT,CASSQATGGGEKLFF
TRBJ2-7,NA,NA,TRBV5-1,TGCGCCAGCAGCTTGTCGCGGAGTAGCTCCTACGAGCAGTACTTC,CASSLSRSSSYEQYF
TRBJ2-7,NA,few,TRBV5-1,TGCGCCAGCAGTATGGTCGGGTCCTACGAGCAGTACTTC,CASSMVGSYEQYF
TRBJ2-6,NA,NA,TRBV7-6,TGTGCCAGCAGCTTCAGGTACTCTGGGGCCAACGTCCTGACTTTC,CASSFRYSGANVLTF
TRBJ1-2,TRBD1,NA,TRBV27,TGTGCCAGCAGTACCTTCTTGACAGGGGCGCGGGGCTACACCTTC,CASSTFLTGARGYTF
TRBJ2-1,NA,medium-sized,TRBV6-4,TGTGCCAGCAGTGTAGGGACTTCGAATGAGCAGTTCTTC,CASSVGTSNEQFF
TRBJ1-6,NA,NA,TRBV5-8,TGTGCCAGCAGCCGTAAGCAAGGAAATTCACCCCTCCACTTT,CASSRKQGNSPLHF
TRBJ1-2,NA,NA,TRBV6-1,TGTGCCAGCAGTGAATCGTTGTGGGGGACGCGTGGCTACACCTTC,CASSESLWGTRGYTF
TRBJ2-7,TRBD2,NA,TRBV6-1,TGTGCCAGCAGTGACCCCCGGGAGGACGAGCAGTACTTC,CASSDPREDEQYF
TRBJ1-5,TRBD1,NA,TRBV5-8,TGTGCCAGCAACATATACAGGGGAGACAATCAGCCCCAGCATTTT,CASNIYRGDNQPQHF
TRBJ2-3,NA,few,TRBV15,TGTGCCACCAGCAGAGATGGACTCCCCACAGATACGCAGTATTTT,CATSRDGLPTDTQYF
TRBJ2-1,TRBD2,NA,TRBV10-3,TGTGCCATCAGAGCGGTAGCGGGGTGGAATGAGCAGTTCTTC,CAIRAVAGWNEQFF
TRBJ2-1,TRBD2,NA,TRBV28,TGTGCCAGCCTGAGGGGCGGGAGGGGAGACAATGAGCAGTTCTTC,CASLRGGRGDNEQFF
TRBJ1-3,NA,few,TRBV2,TGTGCCAGCAGGTTAGGACGGAACTCGGGAAACACCATATATTTT,CASRLGRNSGNTIYF
TRBJ2-1,NA,NA,TRBV2,TGTGCCAGCAAGAGAGAAGGAGTAGCATCCTACAATGAGCAGTTCTTC,CASKREGVASYNEQFF
TRBJ2-2,NA,NA,TRBV15,TGTGCCACCAGCACCCCCGTCGGGGAGCTGTTTTTT,CATSTPVGELFF
TRBJ2-2,TRBD2,once,TRBV2,TGTGCCAGCAGGGAGAATACTTGGACTAGCGGGAGGGCCGGAGATGGCACCGGGGAGCTGTTTTTT,CASRENTWTSGRAGDGTGELFF
TRBJ2-3,NA,NA,TRBV24-1,TGTGCCACCAGTGAAGCCGCCCTTCATCTACATACGCAGTATTTT,CATSEAALHLHTQYF
TRBJ1-4,NA,NA,TRBV24-1,TGTGCCACCCAAAGGGGAACTAATGAAAAACTGTTTTTT,CATQRGTNEKLFF
TRBJ1-4,NA,few,TRBV19,TGTGCCCCCTCCGAGAGGACTTTTTGTTTTTATGAAAAACTGTTTTTT,CAPSERTFCFYEKLFF
TRBJ2-1,TRBD2,NA,TRBV7-3,TGTGCCAGCAGCCTCACGGGACTAGCGGGAGCAGAGGGGAATGAGCAGTTCTTC,CASSLTGLAGAEGNEQFF
TRBJ1-5,TRBD1,once,TRBV6-2/TRBV6-3,TGTGCCAGCAGTTACAGGGACAGGAATCAGCCCCAGCATTTT,CASSYRDRNQPQHF
TRBJ2-1,TRBD2,NA,TRBV6-5,TGTGCCAGCAGCCTTAGCGGGGGGCCCGACAATGAGCAGTTCTTC,CASSLSGGPDNEQFF
TRBJ1-6,TRBD1,NA,TRBV11-3,TGTGCCAGCAGCTTATGGGGACAGGATAATTCACCCCTCCACTTT,CASSLWGQDNSPLHF
TRBJ2-7,NA,medium-sized,TRBV4-2,TGTGCCAGCAGCCAAGAATCAAGCGGCGCCTACGAGCAGTACTTC,CASSQESSGAYEQYF
TRBJ1-5,TRBD1,NA,TRBV28,TGTGCCAGCAGTTTTGGCCCCGACAGGGGGCGTCAGCCCCAGCATTTT,CASSFGPDRGRQPQHF
TRBJ2-5,NA,NA,TRBV30,TGTGCCTGGAGGGAGGGGGTTTCTAGGACCCAGTACTTC,CAWREGVSRTQYF
TRBJ2-7,TRBD2,NA,TRBV18,TGTGCCAGCTCACCACCTCCGGGGGGCTACGAGCAGTACTTC,CASSPPPGGYEQYF
TRBJ2-7,TRBD2,NA,TRBV6-6,TGTGCCACCTCGCATAAGGCTAGCGGGAGCTACGAGCAGTACTTC,CATSHKASGSYEQYF
TRBJ1-1,TRBD1,NA,TRBV5-1,TGCGCCAGCAGGGACAGGGGCTTCGGCACTGAAGCTTTCTTT,CASRDRGFGTEAFF
TRBJ2-5,NA,NA,TRBV9,TGTGCCAGCAGTATACGGGAAGAGACCCAGTACTTC,CASSIREETQYF
TRBJ2-3,TRBD2,few,TRBV4-3,TGCGCCAGCAGCCAAGACGGGGGCCGGGGGACTAGCGGCACAGATACGCAGTATTTT,CASSQDGGRGTSGTDTQYF
TRBJ1-3,NA,NA,TRBV13,TGTGCCAGCAGCGTGATGCCTGGGTTCTCTGGAAACACCATATATTTT,CASSVMPGFSGNTIYF
TRBJ2-2,NA,NA,TRBV9,TGTGCCAGCAGCGGATTAACGGGGGTAGGCGGGGAGCTGTTTTTT,CASSGLTGVGGELFF
TRBJ1-5,TRBD1,NA,TRBV7-9,TGTGCCAGCAGCTCGGGACAGGGTGATCAGCCCCAGCATTTT,CASSSGQGDQPQHF